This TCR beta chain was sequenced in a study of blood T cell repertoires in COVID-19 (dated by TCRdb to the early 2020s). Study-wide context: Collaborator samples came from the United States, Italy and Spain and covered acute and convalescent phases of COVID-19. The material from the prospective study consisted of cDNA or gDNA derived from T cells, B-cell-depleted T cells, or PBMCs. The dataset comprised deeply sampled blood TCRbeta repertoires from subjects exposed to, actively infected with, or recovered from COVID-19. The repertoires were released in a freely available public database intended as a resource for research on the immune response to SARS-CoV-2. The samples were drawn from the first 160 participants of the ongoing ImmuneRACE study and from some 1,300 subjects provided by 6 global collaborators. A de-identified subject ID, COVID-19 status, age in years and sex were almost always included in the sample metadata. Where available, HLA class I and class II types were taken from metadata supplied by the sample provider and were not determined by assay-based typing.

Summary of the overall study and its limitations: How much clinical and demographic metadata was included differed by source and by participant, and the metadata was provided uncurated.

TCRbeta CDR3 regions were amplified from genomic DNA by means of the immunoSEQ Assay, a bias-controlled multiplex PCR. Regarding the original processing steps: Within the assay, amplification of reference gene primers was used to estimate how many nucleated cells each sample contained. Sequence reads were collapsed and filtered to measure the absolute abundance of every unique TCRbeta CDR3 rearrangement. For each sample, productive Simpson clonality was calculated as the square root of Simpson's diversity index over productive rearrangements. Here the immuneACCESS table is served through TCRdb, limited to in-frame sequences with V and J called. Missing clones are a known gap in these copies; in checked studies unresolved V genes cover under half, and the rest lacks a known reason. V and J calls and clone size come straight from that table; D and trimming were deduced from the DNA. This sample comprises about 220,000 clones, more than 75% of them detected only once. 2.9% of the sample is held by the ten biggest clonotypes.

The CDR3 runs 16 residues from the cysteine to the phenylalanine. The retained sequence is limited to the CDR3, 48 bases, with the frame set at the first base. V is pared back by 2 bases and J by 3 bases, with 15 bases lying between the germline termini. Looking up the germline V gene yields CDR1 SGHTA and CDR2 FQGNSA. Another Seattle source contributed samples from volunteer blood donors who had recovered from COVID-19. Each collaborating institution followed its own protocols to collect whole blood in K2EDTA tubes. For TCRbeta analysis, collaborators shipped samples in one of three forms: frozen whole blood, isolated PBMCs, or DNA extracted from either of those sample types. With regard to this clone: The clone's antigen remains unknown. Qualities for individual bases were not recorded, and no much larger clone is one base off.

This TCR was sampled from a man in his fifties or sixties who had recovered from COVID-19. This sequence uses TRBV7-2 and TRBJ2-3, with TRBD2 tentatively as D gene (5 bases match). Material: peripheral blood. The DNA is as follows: TGTGCCAGCAGCTTAAACGGGAACCCTGGGACAGATACGCAGTATTTT. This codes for CASSLNGNPGTDTQYF.